This entry lists 28 T cell receptor beta chains sequenced from one sample in a study of tumor and adjacent non-tumor tissue in lung cancer. A modified ARM-PCR protocol with three rounds of nested PCR amplified TCRbeta. MiXCR was run by TCRdb on the multiplex PCR reads, yielding one entry per CDR3 protein. The sample shows some 120,000 distinct CDR3 sequences, 66% of them seen only once. RNA was extracted from bulk tissue without any cell sorting. Sequenced sample: lung tumor tissue. These TCRs come from a young man with non-small cell lung cancer.

This clonotype showed up many times. The chain recombines TRBV4-1 with TRBJ1-2; 7 positions match TRBD1. CDR3 length: 15 amino acids. With V trimmed by 1 base and J by 4 bases, 6 bases remained unmatched. CDR1 MGHRA and CDR2 YSYEKL come from the germline V gene. CDR3: CASSQAPGGAYGYTF. CDR3 in DNA: TGCGCCAGCAGCCAAGCCCCAGGGGGAGCCTATGGCTACACCTTC.

This clonotype was observed a few times. Being one base from a much bigger clone, this may be a read error. The CDR3 DNA sequence: TGTGCCAGCAGTTTATTGGGCGATGAGCACTTCTTC. It codes for CASSLLGDEHFF. The chain couples TRBV12-3 or TRBV12-4 to TRBJ2-1; D not certain. The CDR3 covers 12 residues.

On this clonotype itself: Germline is not matched at one junction end, which may reflect a read error. V is TRBV5-4 and J is TRBJ2-7; 10 nucleotides align to TRBD2. The germline V gene has CDR1 SGHNT and CDR2 YYREEE (reference sequence). The CDR3 spans 17 residues. CDR3 nucleotides: TGTGCCAGCAGCTTGGTCCCACTAGCGGGGACCGAAGGGGAGCAATACTTC. This gives the protein CASSLVPLAGTEGEQYF.

This chain joins TRBV7-9 and TRBJ2-7; no clear D. Per germline, CDR1 SEHNR and CDR2 FQNEAQ (reference sequence). Trimming cost V 4 bases and J 2 bases, with 21 bases left between them. The CDR3 has 17 residues. The CDR3 reads CASSSLPQQEDAYEQYF. In nucleotides, the CDR3 is TGTGCCAGCAGCTCCTTGCCCCAGCAGGAAGACGCCTACGAGCAGTACTTC. Supplemented by reference TRBV7-9 and TRBJ2-7, the full variable domain reads DTGVSQNPRHKITKRGQNVTFRCDPISEHNRLYWYRQTLGQGPEFLTYFQNEAQLEKSRLLSDRFSAERPKGSFSTLEIQRTEQGDSAMYLCASSSLPQQEDAYEQYFGPGTRLTVT.

The CDR3 sequence: CASNLGDPNTEAFF. The CDR3, as DNA: TGTGCCAGCAATTTAGGGGACCCGAACACTGAAGCTTTCTTT. This chain connects TRBV11-1 to TRBJ1-1, with D possibly matching TRBD1 (5 bases). The germline V gene has CDR1 SGHAT and CDR2 FQDESV (reference sequence). Trimming stripped 7 bases from V and 1 base from J, with 13 bases between. This CDR3 has 14 amino acids.

With respect to this clonotype: Being one base from a much bigger clone, this may be a read error. This rearrangement joins TRBV29-1 to TRBJ2-3; the D gene is possibly TRBD2 (5 bases). Trimming left V 7 bases short and J 4 bases short, with 9 bases between. The CDR3 extends over 11 amino acids. Germline V lookup: CDR1 SQVTM, CDR2 ANQGSEA. The CDR3, as DNA: TGCAGCGCCTGGGAGCCAGATACGCAGTATTTT. Translated, it gives CSAWEPDTQYF.

About this clonotype itself: Its ends do not fully match the called genes, so a read error is possible. The chain combines TRBV29-1 with TRBJ2-3; 7 bases match TRBD1. The CDR3 loop spans 13 amino acids. CDR1 SQVTM and CDR2 ANQGSEA come from the germline V gene. The CDR3 loop reads CSVVGAGTDMQYF. CDR3 bases: TGCAGCGTTGTAGGAGCTGGGACAGATATGCAGTATTTT.

V is TRBV5-6 and J is TRBJ1-6, with 8 positions matching TRBD1. V dropped 4 bases and J dropped 13; count of bases not matched to a gene: 13. The CDR3 runs to 15 residues. Germline assignment: CDR1 SGHDT and CDR2 YYEEEE. In DNA, the CDR3 is TGTGCCAGCAGCCGAGGTTATACAGGGGGTGCCCCCCTCCACTTT. Protein product: CASSRGYTGGAPLHF. The whole variable domain, filled in from reference TRBV5-6 and TRBJ1-6, reads DAGVTQSPTHLIKTRGQQVTLRCSPKSGHDTVSWYQQALGQGPQFIFQYYEEEERQRGNFPDRFSGHQFPNYSSELNVNALLLGDSALYLCASSRGYTGGAPLHFGNGTRLTVT.

Concerning this clonotype itself: Germline and junction disagree at one end, which may indicate a read error. This sequence joins TRBV28 and TRBJ2-1; D may be TRBD2 (6 bases). There are 18 residues in the CDR3. Germline values: CDR1 MDHEN, CDR2 SYDVKM. The CDR3 loop is CVSSSPIAEKSPYSEQFF. The CDR3 DNA is TGTGTCAGCAGTTCCCCCATAGCGGAGAAGAGCCCCTACAGTGAGCAGTTCTTC. Using reference TRBV28 and TRBJ2-1 for the parts outside the CDR3, the full variable domain is DVKVTQSSRYLVKRTGEKVFLECVQDMDHENMFWYRQDPGLGLRLIYFSYDVKMKEKGDIPEGYSVSREKKERFSLILESASTNQTSMYLCVSSSPIAEKSPYSEQFFGPGTRLTVL.

As concerns this clonotype: The missing conserved phenylalanine or tryptophan at the end of this CDR3 makes a read error likely. This chain joins TRBV20-1 and TRBJ2-7; 8 bases fit TRBD2. V gave up 2 bases and J gave up 4 bases; unmatched junction bases: 4. Per the germline V gene, CDR1 is DFQATT and CDR2 is SNEGSKA (reference sequence). The CDR3 sequence is 13 residues long. Here the CDR3 DNA reads TGCAGTGCTAGATCCAGCGGGGGTTACGAGCAGTACATC. Its protein product is CSARSSGGYEQYI.

V and J are TRBV21-1 and TRBJ2-3; no DNA check was done on the table's D call, TRBD2. TRBV21-1 corresponds to a pseudogene. The length of the CDR3 is 17 residues. The chain's CDR3 is CASSKDFKGPLTDTQYF. CDR3 sequence (DNA): TGTGCCAGCAGCAAAGATTTTAAGGGGCCCCTCACAGATACGCAGTATTTT.

This clonotype has just a few counts. One end of the junction is discordant with germline, which a read error may explain. The chain couples TRBV20-1 to TRBJ2-2; possibly TRBD1 or TRBD2 for D (5 bases each). CDR3 length: 16 residues. Germline loops: CDR1 DFQATT, CDR2 SNEGSKA (reference sequence). The CDR3 loop is CSARDEKRGNTGELLF. As DNA, the CDR3 is TGCAGTGCTAGAGATGAAAAGAGGGGTAACACCGGGGAGCTGTTATTT.

In the case of this clonotype: A read error is possible here, since a much larger clone lies one base away. The chain carries TRBV4-1 and TRBJ1-3, with 7 nucleotides matching TRBD1. This CDR3 has 17 residues. Per the germline V gene, CDR1 is MGHRA and CDR2 is YSYEKL. CDR3 in DNA: TGCGCCAGCAGCCAAAATGCCTTTGAGGGGGCTGGAGACACCATATATTTT. It translates to CASSQNAFEGAGDTIYF.

As for this clonotype: This may be a read error: a much more frequent sequence differs by one nucleotide. This chain uses TRBV12-3 or TRBV12-4 with TRBJ1-6; 9 nucleotides line up with TRBD1. The CDR3 is 16 residues long. The CDR3, as DNA: TGTGCCAACAGTCTAGGACAGGGGATTAAAAATTCACCCCTCCACTTT. It yields the protein CANSLGQGIKNSPLHF.

This clonotype was seen at least ten times. The chain couples TRBV6-5 to TRBJ2-7; D is possibly TRBD1 (6 bases). V was shortened by 5 bases and J by 6 bases, with 14 bases between the two germline ends. Germline V gene lookup returns CDR1 MNHEY and CDR2 SVGAGI. This CDR3 region has 13 residues. DNA of the CDR3: TGTGCCAGCAGTAATACAGGGACCGTCGAGCAGTACTTC. Translating gives CASSNTGTVEQYF.

Regarding this clonotype: Given a much more abundant clone one base away, this may be a read error. The CDR3 does not close with the conserved phenylalanine or tryptophan, likely indicating a read error. J is TRBJ2-3 and V is TRBV28; TRBD1 matches at 7 bases. V was pared by 9 bases and J by 6 bases, with 9 bases of the junction left unmatched. CDR1 and CDR2 from the germline V gene are MDHEN and SYDVKM. The CDR3 is 13 amino acids. The CDR3 bases are TGTGCCAGTTTCGAGGGGGCTGTGGATACGCAGTATTAT. Translating it yields CASFEGAVDTQYY.

The chain links TRBV6-5 to TRBJ1-1; no firm D call. Per the germline V gene, CDR1 is MNHEY and CDR2 is SVGAGI. Trimming pared 2 bases from V and 0 bases from J, leaving 7 bases between. There are 14 residues in the CDR3. CDR3 protein: CASSYRPLNTEAFF. The CDR3 coding sequence is TGTGCCAGCAGTTACAGACCCCTGAACACTGAAGCTTTCTTT.

The CDR3 loop reads CASSWDSGDSYNEQFF. The CDR3 coding sequence is TGTGCCAGCAGCTGGGATAGCGGAGACTCCTACAATGAGCAGTTCTTC. V is TRBV11-3 and J is TRBJ2-1, with D tentatively TRBD2 (6 bases). The CDR3 extends over 16 amino acids. The germline V and J ends were trimmed by 4 bases and 0 bases, with 13 bases remaining between them. The germline V gene has CDR1 SGHNT and CDR2 YENEEA.

The sample holds a few counts of this clonotype. The chain employs TRBV20-1 and TRBJ2-3; no clear D gene. Germline lookup yields CDR1 DFQATT and CDR2 SNEGSKA (reference sequence). This CDR3 is built from 14 residues. V lost 4 bases and J lost 5, with 16 bases in between. CDR3 loop: CSATRSTALDTQYF. The CDR3 nucleotides read TGCAGTGCTACAAGGAGCACGGCATTAGATACGCAGTATTTT.

A note on this clonotype: A clone one base away is much larger, so this may be a read error. V usage is TRBV29-1 and J usage is TRBJ2-7; weak D call: TRBD1 (6 bases). The CDR3 runs to 12 residues. The germline V gene encodes CDR1 SQVTM and CDR2 ANQGSEA. The CDR3 coding sequence is TGCAGCGTTACAGGGCAATCCTACGATCAGTACTTC. This codes for CSVTGQSYDQYF.

This clonotype has at least ten counts. The chain uses TRBV20-1 and TRBJ2-2; D perhaps matches TRBD2 (6 bases). The CDR3 runs to 13 residues. CDR1 is DFQATT and CDR2 is SNEGSKA in the germline V gene (reference sequence). V lost 6 bases to trimming and J lost 3 bases, with 11 bases between them. CDR3 nucleotides: TGCAGTGCCCCGACTAGGCACACCGGGGAGCTGTTTTTT. Its translation: CSAPTRHTGELFF.

The chain recombines TRBV10-3 with TRBJ2-3; TRBD2 aligns across 15 bases. Trimming took 0 bases from V and 3 from J; bases not matched to a gene: 10. The CDR3 consists of 20 residues. CDR1 ENHRY and CDR2 SYGVKD come from the germline V gene. The CDR3 region is CAISESVGLAGGSRTDTQYF. The CDR3 bases are TGTGCCATCAGTGAGTCGGTGGGACTAGCGGGAGGCTCCCGGACAGATACGCAGTATTTT.

In regard to this clonotype: It may be a read error: a sequence one base away is much more abundant. The chain employs TRBV12-3 or TRBV12-4 and TRBJ2-6; possible D gene TRBD1, 5 bases. This CDR3 has 17 residues. For the CDR3, the DNA is TGTGCCAGCAGTAAGTGGGTGACAACCTCTGGGGCCAAGGTCCTGACTTTC. As protein: CASSKWVTTSGAKVLTF.

As for this clonotype: The junction shows a germline mismatch at one end, possibly a read error. The chain couples TRBV29-1 to TRBJ2-7; the D gene could be TRBD1 or TRBD2 (5 bases each). The CDR3 consists of 12 residues. Germline V lookup: CDR1 SQVTM, CDR2 ANQGSEA. The CDR3 loop reads CSAKRGDYKQYF. The CDR3 bases are TGCAGCGCAAAGAGGGGCGACTACAAGCAGTATTTC.

On this clonotype itself: Relative to the germline gene, one junction end is altered; a read error may explain this. V and J are TRBV11-2 and TRBJ2-3; D is ambiguous. CDR3 length: 14 amino acids. Germline V CDR1 and CDR2: SGHAT, FQNNGV. The CDR3 loop is CASSLRRVADTQYF. Written as DNA, the CDR3 is TGTGCCAGTAGCTTAAGACGGGTCGCGGATACGCAGTATTTT. The whole variable domain, remainder taken from reference TRBV11-2 and TRBJ2-3, is EAGVAQSPRYKIIEKRQSVAFWCNPISGHATLYWYQQILGQGPKLLIQFQNNGVVDDSQLPKDRFSAERLKGVDSTLKIQPAKLEDSAVYLCASSLRRVADTQYFGPGTRLTVL.

For this clonotype: The junction does not match germline at one end; this may be a read error. The J gene is TRBJ2-2, the V gene TRBV13, with 10 bases that match TRBD2. The CDR3 consists of 16 residues. Germline V lookup: CDR1 PRHDT, CDR2 FYEKMQ (reference sequence). The CDR3 here is CASSLLAGVYTGKLFF. CDR3 nucleotides: TGTGCCAGCAGCTTACTAGCGGGAGTTTACACCGGGAAGCTGTTTTTT.

This clonotype was seen ten or more times. This chain links TRBV12-3 or TRBV12-4 with TRBJ1-1; a possible D gene is TRBD1 (6 bases). The germline V and J ends were trimmed by 7 bases and 2 bases, with 29 bases remaining between them. The CDR3 spans 19 residues. In nucleotides, the CDR3 is TGTGCCAGCACCTTAGGGGGGGGCCTTACACTTTACCCTAACACTGAAGCTTTCTTT. Protein product: CASTLGGGLTLYPNTEAFF.

Of note for this clonotype: With a much larger clone just one base away, this may be a read error. J is TRBJ2-4 and V is TRBV10-2; D is unclear. Per the germline V gene, CDR1 is WSHSY and CDR2 is SAAADI. This CDR3 comprises 13 residues. Trimming left V 3 bases short and J 0 bases short, with 3 bases between. The CDR3 loop is CASSDIAKNIQYF. Here the CDR3 DNA reads TGCGCCAGCAGTGACATAGCCAAAAACATTCAGTACTTC.